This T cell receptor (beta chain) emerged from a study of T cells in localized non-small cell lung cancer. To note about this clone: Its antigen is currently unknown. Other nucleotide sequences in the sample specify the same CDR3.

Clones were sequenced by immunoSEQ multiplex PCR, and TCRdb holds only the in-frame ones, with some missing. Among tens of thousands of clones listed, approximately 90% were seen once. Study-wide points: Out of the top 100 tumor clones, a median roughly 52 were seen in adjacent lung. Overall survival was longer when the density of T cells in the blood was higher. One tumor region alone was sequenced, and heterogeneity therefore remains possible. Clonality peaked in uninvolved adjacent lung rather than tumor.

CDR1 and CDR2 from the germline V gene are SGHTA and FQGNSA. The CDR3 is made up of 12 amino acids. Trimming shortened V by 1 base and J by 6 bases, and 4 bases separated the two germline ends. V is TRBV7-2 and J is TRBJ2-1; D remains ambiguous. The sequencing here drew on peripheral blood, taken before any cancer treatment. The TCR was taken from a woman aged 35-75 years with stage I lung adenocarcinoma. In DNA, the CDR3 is TGTGCCAGCAGCTTAGATCGCAATGAGCAGTTCTTC. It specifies CASSLDRNEQFF.